This T cell receptor (beta chain) was identified in a study of T cell responses to AZD1222 COVID-19 vaccine. Findings and caveats of the study: Seropositive at baseline were only a handful of AZD1222 recipients. Unmutated variant regions are reportedly targeted by nearly half of spike-specific TCRs. Increases in Spike-specific TCR breadth and depth were seen after two AZD1222 doses. Most donors were white British, females outnumbered males, and clonal diversity was possibly underestimated.

As regards this clone: Its antigen is not known.

Sequenced by immunoSEQ multiplex PCR; TCRdb stores in-frame clones only, minus some. The sample has about 120,000 clones, 80% to 95% seen once. Per germline, CDR1 ENHRY and CDR2 SYGVKD. V was pared by 4 bases and J by 0 bases, with 9 bases between. The CDR3 is 14 amino acids. The chain joins TRBV10-3 to TRBJ1-1; weak D call: TRBD1 (6 bases). The clonotype originates from an adult in good health. Source: peripheral blood, taken on day 0 of AZD1222 vaccination. Here the CDR3 DNA reads TGTGCCATCAGTGCAGGACAGATGAACACTGAAGCTTTCTTT. Protein product: CAISAGQMNTEAFF.